This TCR beta chain was profiled in a study of early T cells in non-severe SARS-CoV-2 infection. Study background: Bulk RNA from unsorted whole blood was sequenced; chains were unpaired.

In germline, CDR1 is SGHDT, CDR2 YYEEEE. There are 14 residues in the CDR3. V was pared by 6 bases and J by 5 bases, with 5 bases of the junction left unmatched. Individual cDNA molecules carried attached unique molecular identifiers. Each CDR3 protein gets one entry after TCRdb re-called the 5' RACE reads with MiXCR. Here the sample spans around 84,000 distinct CDR3 sequences, about 15% being singletons. The rearrangement uses TRBV5-6 and TRBJ2-7; 13 bases agree with TRBD2. Sequencing used whole blood. The receptor was isolated from an adult who was a healthcare worker with PCR-confirmed SARS-CoV-2 infection or an uninfected control (not recorded which). CDR3 DNA: TGTGCCAGCACCGGACTAGCGGGAGTACACGAGCAGTACTTC. As protein: CASTGLAGVHEQYF.